This T cell receptor (beta chain) was recovered during a study of response to subunit inactivated influenza vaccine (dated 2018 in TCRdb). About the full investigation: Deep quantitative T cell receptor repertoire profiling was used in the study to track responses to a trivalent subunit inactivated influenza vaccine.

The CDR3 goes from the cysteine to the phenylalanine over 15 residues. The retained sequence is limited to the CDR3, 45 bases, with the frame set at the first base. V ends up 0 bases short and J 1 base short, with an unmatched junction base count of 2. Via the germline V gene, CDR1 is SGHRS and CDR2 YFSETQ. This clonotype was picked up many times. What antigen it recognizes has not been identified. Base qualities were left out, and no much larger clone turns up one base away. The protocol used for the library was RT-PCR. Sequencing was carried out with an Illumina HiSeq 2500. The public sequencing data were trimmed at Q25 with fastp and processed into clonotypes with MiXCR by TCRdb, which kept only in-frame beta chains. CDR3 protein sequences are deduplicated, and each keeps its most common genes and DNA. The sample data list about 780,000 distinct CDR3 sequences, and roughly 20% of these were observed just once. The ten largest make up roughly a tenth of the sample.

What the work shows at the level of the full study, not this receptor alone: The authors proposed that each seasonal influenza vaccination may bring in only a limited number of new T cells.

The sequenced sample was PBMCs from blood, obtained more than 4 days after vaccination. The rearranged chain carries TRBV5-1 and TRBJ1-1, and 8 junctional nucleotides match TRBD1. The source is a man aged 45-60 years who received an inactivated influenza vaccine. Donor details come from another sample of the same person, matched by shared clones. The encoded CDR3 is CASSLAGTGNTEAFF. The nucleotide sequence reads TGCGCCAGCAGCTTGGCCGGGACAGGGAACACTGAAGCTTTCTTT.